This T cell receptor beta chain was retrieved from a study of CD8+CD57+ T cells in acquired aplastic anemia. Researchers used genomic DNA as the template to profile TCR beta VDJ and CDR3. From the reads, TCRdb called clonotypes with MiXCR, one entry per CDR3 protein. The sample includes roughly 250,000 distinct CDR3 sequences, approximately 80% of them seen just once. Selection for sequencing was limited to patients who had shown CD8+CD57+ cell expansion by flow cytometry. Patients were treatment-naive when blood was sampled. This sequence originates from a human donor with aplastic anemia. The sequenced sample was sorted CD4+, CD8+, or CD8+CD57+ T cells (not recorded which) from PBMCs.

CDR3 coding DNA: TGTGCCAGCAGCGCAGTAGCAGAGAAGACCCAGTACTTC. Amino acids: CASSAVAEKTQYF. J is TRBJ2-5 and V is TRBV11-3; D ambiguous. Trimming took 5 bases from V and 6 from J, leaving 13 bases between them. CDR3 length: 13 amino acids. Germline CDR1 SGHNT, CDR2 YENEEA.